This T cell receptor beta chain originates from a study of shared clonotypes between healthy human individuals. Profiled with immunoSEQ multiplex PCR; TCRdb holds only in-frame clones, not every one. The data contain some 1 million clones, about 74% of them singletons. The CDR3 contains 11 residues. Germline values: CDR1 SGHAT, CDR2 FQNNGV. With 4 bases removed from V and 13 bases from J, the gap between germline ends came to 13 bases. Study-level points and caveats: Inspection by rarefaction showed sorted-subset sequencing to be incomplete despite large depth.

On this clone: Its antigen is not known.

This sequence was found in a man aged 18 to 29 in good health. This chain uses TRBV11-2 with TRBJ2-5, with D unclear. The source material was memory CD4+ T cells sorted from blood. Subset described: CD45RA-negative fraction. CDR3 residues: CASSSPNLMYF. CDR3 bases: TGTGCCAGCAGCTCCCCTAATCTTATGTACTTC.